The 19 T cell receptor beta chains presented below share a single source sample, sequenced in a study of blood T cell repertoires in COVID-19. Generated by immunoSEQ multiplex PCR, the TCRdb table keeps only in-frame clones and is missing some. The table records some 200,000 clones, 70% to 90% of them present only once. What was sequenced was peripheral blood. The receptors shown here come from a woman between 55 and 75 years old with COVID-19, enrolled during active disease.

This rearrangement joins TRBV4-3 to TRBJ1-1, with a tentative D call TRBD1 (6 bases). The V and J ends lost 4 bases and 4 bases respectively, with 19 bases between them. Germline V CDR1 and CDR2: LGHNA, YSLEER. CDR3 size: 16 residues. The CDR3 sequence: CASSLDMDSLGTEAFF. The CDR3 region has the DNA TGCGCCAGCAGCCTGGATATGGACAGCCTGGGCACTGAAGCTTTCTTT.

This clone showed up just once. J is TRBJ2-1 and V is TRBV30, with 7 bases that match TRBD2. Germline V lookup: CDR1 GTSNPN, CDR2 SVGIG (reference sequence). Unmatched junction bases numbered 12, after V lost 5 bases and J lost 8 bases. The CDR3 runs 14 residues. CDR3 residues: CAWCRGGSTDEQFF. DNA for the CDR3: TGTGCCTGGTGCCGAGGCGGGAGTACCGATGAGCAGTTCTTC.

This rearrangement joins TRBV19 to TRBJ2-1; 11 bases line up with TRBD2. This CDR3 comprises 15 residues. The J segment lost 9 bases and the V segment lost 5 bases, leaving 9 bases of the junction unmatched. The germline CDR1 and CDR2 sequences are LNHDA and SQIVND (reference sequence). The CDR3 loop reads CASSPIAGGPVEQFF. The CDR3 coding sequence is TGTGCCAGTAGTCCGATAGCGGGAGGGCCGGTTGAGCAGTTCTTC.

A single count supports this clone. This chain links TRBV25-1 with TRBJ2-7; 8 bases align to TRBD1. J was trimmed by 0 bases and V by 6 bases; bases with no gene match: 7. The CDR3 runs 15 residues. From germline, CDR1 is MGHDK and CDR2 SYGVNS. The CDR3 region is CASSGLTGVSYEQYF. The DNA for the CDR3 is TGTGCCAGCAGCGGATTGACAGGGGTCTCCTACGAGCAGTACTTC.

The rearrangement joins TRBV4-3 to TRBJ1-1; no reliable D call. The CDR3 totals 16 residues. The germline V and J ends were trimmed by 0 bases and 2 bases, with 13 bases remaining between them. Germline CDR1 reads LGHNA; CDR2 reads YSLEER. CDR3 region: CASSQDGPRGNTEAFF. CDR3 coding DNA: TGCGCCAGCAGCCAAGATGGTCCACGGGGAAACACTGAAGCTTTCTTT.

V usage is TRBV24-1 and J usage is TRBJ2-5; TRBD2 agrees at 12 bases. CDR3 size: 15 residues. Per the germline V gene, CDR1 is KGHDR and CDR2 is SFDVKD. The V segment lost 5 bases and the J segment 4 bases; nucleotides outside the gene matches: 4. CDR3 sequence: CATSGGLAGLETQYF. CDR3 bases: TGTGCCACCAGTGGCGGACTAGCGGGACTAGAGACCCAGTACTTC.

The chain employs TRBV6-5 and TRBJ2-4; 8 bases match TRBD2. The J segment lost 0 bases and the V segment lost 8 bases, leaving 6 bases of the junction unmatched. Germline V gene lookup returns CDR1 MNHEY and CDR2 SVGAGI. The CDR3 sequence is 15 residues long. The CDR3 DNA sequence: TGTGCCAGCGGCGCGGGAGGACTAGCCAAAAACATTCAGTACTTC. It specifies CASGAGGLAKNIQYF.

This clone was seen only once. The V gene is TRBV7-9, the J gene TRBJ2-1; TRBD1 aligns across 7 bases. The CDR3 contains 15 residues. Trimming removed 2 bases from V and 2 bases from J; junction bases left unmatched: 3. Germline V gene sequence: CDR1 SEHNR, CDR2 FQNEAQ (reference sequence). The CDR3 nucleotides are TGTGCCAGCAGCTTAAGACAGGGTGCCTACAATGAGCAGTTCTTC. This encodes CASSLRQGAYNEQFF.

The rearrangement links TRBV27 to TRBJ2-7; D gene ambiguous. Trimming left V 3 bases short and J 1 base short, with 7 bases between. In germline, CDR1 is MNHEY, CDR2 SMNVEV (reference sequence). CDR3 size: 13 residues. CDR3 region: CASSFLPSYEQYF. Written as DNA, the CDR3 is TGTGCCAGCAGTTTCCTCCCTTCCTACGAGCAGTACTTC.

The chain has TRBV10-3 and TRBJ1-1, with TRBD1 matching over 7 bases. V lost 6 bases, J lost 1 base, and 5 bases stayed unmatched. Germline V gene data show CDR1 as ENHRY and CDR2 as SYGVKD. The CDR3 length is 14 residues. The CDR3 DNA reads TGTGCCATCAGCGACTACAGGGGGAACACTGAAGCTTTCTTT. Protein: CAISDYRGNTEAFF.

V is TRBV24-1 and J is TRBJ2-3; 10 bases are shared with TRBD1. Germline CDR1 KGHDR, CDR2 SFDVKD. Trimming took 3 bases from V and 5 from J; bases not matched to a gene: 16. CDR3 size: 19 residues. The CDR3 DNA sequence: TGTGCCACCAGTGATCGATCCTCCTCGACAGGGGGCGCCGGAGATACGCAGTATTTT. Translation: CATSDRSSSTGGAGDTQYF.

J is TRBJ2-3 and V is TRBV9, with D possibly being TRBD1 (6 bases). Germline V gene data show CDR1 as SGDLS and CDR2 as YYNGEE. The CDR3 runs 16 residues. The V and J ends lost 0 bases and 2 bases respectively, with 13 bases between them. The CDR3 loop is CASSVDSGHPTDTQYF. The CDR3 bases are TGTGCCAGCAGCGTAGATTCGGGACACCCCACAGATACGCAGTATTTT.

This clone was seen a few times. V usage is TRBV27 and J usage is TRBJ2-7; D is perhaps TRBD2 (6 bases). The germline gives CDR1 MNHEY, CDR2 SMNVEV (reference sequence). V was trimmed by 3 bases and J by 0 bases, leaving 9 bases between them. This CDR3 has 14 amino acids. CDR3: CASSLIGGSYEQYF. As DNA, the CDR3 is TGTGCCAGCAGTTTGATCGGGGGCTCCTACGAGCAGTACTTC.

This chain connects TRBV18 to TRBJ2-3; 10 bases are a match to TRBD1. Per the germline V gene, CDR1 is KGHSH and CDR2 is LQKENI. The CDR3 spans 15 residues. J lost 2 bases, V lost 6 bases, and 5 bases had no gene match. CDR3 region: CASSGGQGLTDTQYF. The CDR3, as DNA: TGTGCCAGCTCCGGGGGACAGGGGCTCACAGATACGCAGTATTTT.

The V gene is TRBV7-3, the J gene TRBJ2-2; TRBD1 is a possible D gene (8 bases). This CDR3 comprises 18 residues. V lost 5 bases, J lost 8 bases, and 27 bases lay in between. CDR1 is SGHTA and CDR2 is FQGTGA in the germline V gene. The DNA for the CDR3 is TGTGCCAGCAGCCCCCTCCTCGGGACAGGCGGGGGTAAGGGGGAGCTGTTTTTT. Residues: CASSPLLGTGGGKGELFF.

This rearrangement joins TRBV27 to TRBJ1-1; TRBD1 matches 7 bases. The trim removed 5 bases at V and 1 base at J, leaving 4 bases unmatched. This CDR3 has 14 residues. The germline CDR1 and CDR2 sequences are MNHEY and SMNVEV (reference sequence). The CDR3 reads CASSKSGGNTEAFF. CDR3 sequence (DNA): TGTGCCAGCAGTAAATCAGGGGGGAACACTGAAGCTTTCTTT.

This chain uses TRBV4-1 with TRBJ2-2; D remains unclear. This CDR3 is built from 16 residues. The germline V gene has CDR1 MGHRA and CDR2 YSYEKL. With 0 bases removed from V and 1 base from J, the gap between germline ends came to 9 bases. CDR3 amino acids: CASSQDKLENTGELFF. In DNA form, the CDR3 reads TGCGCCAGCAGCCAAGATAAGTTAGAGAACACCGGGGAGCTGTTTTTT.

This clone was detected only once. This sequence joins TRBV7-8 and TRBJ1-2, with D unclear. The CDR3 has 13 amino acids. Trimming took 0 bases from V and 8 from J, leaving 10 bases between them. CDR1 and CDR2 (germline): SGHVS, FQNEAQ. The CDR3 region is CASSLAAGGGYTF. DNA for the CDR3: TGTGCCAGCAGCTTAGCGGCGGGCGGAGGCTACACCTTC.

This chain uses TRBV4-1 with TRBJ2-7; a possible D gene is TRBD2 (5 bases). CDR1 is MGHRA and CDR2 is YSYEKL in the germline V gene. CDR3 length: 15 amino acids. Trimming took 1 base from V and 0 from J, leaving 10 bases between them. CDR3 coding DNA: TGCGCCAGCAGCCAAGGGCGGGTTTACTCCTACGAGCAGTACTTC. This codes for CASSQGRVYSYEQYF.